This TCR beta chain appears in the sequencing data of a study of regulatory T cells in long-lasting Graves disease. CDR1 is SGHTA, CDR2 FQGTGA, per germline. The CDR3 contains 17 residues. V trimming: 0 bases; J trimming: 2 bases; junction bases outside the gene matches: 4. Time point here: newly diagnosed GD, antithyroid drugs for less than 3 months. Following extraction of RNA from PBMCs, that RNA was used to make the TCR library. Combining iRepertoire HTBI primers with Arm-PCR of CDR3 regions, the authors built TCR beta libraries. A single record per CDR3 protein comes from TCRdb applying MiXCR to the multiplex PCR reads. The sample includes some 400,000 distinct CDR3 sequences, 15% seen only once; the top ten take 16%. This clonotype showed up many times. These same data were also listed under a study on T cells in Graves' hyperthyroidism and ophthalmopathy.

The receptor's source is a woman younger than 45 with Graves disease. The V gene is TRBV7-3, the J gene TRBJ2-6; TRBD2 aligns across 7 bases. Sample: peripheral blood mononuclear cells (PBMCs), taken at new diagnosis, from a patient treated with antithyroid drugs. The CDR3 loop reads CASSLTPAGAGANVLTF. CDR3 sequence (DNA): TGTGCCAGCAGCTTAACCCCCGCGGGGGCTGGGGCCAACGTCCTGACTTTC.